The sequence of this TCR beta chain was determined in a study of OX40 agonist ivuxolimab in advanced cancers. TCRdb keeps only in-frame clones here, not all; method: immunoSEQ multiplex PCR. The sample shows about 100,000 clones, 85% to 95% of them seen only once. Trimming at V came to 3 bases and at J to 3 bases, leaving 5 bases not matched to a gene. This CDR3 region has 15 residues. The germline gives CDR1 MGHRA, CDR2 YSYEKL. This clone was counted a few times. The material was CD4+ or CD8+ T cells sorted from blood, obtained in a trial of the OX40 agonist ivuxolimab. This chain uses TRBV4-1 with TRBJ1-3; 7 nucleotides agree with TRBD1. The clonotype was recovered from an adult with an advanced solid tumor such as melanoma, head and neck, liver or kidney cancer. The chain's CDR3 is CASSQNRGGGNTIYF. The CDR3, as DNA: TGCGCCAGCAGCCAGAACAGGGGAGGTGGAAACACCATATATTTT.